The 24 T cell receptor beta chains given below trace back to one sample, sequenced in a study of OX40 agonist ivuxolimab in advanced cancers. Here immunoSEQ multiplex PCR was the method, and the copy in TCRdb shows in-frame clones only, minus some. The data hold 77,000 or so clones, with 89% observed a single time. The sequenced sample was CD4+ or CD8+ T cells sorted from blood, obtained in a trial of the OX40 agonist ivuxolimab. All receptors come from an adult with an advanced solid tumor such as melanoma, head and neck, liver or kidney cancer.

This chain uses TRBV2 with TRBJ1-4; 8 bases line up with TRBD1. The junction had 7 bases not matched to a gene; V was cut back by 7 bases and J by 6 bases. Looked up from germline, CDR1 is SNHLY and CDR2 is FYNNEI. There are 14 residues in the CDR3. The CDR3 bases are TGTGCCAGCAACGTCAGGGGGCTGGATGAAAAACTGTTTTTT. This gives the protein CASNVRGLDEKLFF.

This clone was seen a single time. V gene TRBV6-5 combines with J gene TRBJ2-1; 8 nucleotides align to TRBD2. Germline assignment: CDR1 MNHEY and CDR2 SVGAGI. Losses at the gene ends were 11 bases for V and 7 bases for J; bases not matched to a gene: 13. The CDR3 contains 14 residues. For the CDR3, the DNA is TGTGCCTCCGGCAGACCGGGGGGGTTGAATGAGCAGTTCTTC. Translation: CASGRPGGLNEQFF.

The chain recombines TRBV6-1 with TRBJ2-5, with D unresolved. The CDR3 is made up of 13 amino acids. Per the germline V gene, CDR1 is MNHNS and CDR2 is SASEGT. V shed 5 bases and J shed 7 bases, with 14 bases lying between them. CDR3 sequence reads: CASSPGLSGTQYF. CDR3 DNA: TGTGCCAGCAGTCCCGGTCTTTCAGGGACCCAGTACTTC.

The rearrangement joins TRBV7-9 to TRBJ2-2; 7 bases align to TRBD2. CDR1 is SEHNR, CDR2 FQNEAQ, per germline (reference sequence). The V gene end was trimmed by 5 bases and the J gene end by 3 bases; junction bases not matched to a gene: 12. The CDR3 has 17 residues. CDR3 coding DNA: TGTGCCAGCAGCGCCCCCCGCGGGGGTCTGGACACCGGGGAGCTGTTTTTT. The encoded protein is CASSAPRGGLDTGELFF.

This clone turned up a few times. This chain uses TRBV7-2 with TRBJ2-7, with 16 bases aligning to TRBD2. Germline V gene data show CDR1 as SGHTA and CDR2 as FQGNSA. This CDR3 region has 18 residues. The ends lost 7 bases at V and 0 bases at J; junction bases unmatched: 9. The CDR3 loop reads CASIWGTSGREISYEQYF. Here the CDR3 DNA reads TGTGCCAGCATTTGGGGGACTAGCGGGAGGGAGATCTCCTACGAGCAGTACTTC.

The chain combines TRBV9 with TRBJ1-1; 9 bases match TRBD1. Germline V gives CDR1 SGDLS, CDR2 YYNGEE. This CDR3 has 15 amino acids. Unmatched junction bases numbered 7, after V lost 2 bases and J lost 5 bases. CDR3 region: CASSVDRGGGTEAFF. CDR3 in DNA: TGTGCCAGCAGCGTGGACAGGGGAGGTGGGACTGAAGCTTTCTTT.

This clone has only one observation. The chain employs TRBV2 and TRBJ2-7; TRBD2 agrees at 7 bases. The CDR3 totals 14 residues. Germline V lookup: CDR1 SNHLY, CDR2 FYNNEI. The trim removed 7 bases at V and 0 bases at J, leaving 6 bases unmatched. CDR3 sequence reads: CASIGRESSYEQYF. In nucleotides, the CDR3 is TGTGCCAGCATCGGGCGGGAGAGCTCCTACGAGCAGTACTTC. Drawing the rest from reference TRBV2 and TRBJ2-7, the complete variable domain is EPEVTQTPSHQVTQMGQEVILRCVPISNHLYFYWYRQILGQKVEFLVSFYNNEISEKSEIFDDQFSVERPDGSNFTLKIRSTKLEDSAMYFCASIGRESSYEQYFGPGTRLTVT.

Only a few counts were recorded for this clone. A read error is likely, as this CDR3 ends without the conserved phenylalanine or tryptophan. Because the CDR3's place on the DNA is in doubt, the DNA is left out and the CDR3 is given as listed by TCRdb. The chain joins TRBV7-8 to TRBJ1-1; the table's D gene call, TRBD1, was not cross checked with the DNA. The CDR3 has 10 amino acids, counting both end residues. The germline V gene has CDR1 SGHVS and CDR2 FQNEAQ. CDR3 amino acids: CASSLEGEHL.

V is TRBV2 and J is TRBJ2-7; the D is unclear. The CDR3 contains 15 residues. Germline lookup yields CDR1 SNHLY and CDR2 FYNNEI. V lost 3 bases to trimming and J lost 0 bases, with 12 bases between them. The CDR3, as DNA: TGTGCCAGCAGTGATAATACGGCGAGCTCCTACGAGCAGTACTTC. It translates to CASSDNTASSYEQYF.

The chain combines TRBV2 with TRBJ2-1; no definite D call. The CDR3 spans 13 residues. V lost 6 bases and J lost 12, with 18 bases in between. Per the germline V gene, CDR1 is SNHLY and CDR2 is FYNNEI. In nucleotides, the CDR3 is TGTGCCAGCAGAAAAGAAGGTAGGCAGCCGCAGTTCTTC. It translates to CASRKEGRQPQFF.

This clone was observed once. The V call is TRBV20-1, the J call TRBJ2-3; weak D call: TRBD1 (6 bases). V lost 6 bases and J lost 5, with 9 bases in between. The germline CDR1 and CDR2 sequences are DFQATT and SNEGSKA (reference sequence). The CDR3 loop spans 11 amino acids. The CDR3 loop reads CSAQGRDTQYF. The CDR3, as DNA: TGCAGTGCCCAGGGGAGAGATACGCAGTATTTT.

The CDR3 DNA reads TGTGCCAGCAAAACCCGGGGCTATGGCTACACCTTC. Amino acids: CASKTRGYGYTF. The chain employs TRBV6-5 and TRBJ1-2; D is unresolved. V lost 7 bases and J lost 4, with 10 bases in between. The germline CDR1 and CDR2 sequences are MNHEY and SVGAGI. The CDR3 spans 12 residues.

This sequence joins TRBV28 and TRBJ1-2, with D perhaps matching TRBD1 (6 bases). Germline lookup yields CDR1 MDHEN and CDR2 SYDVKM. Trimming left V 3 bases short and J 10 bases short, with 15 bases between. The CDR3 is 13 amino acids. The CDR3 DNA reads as TGTGCCAGCAGTTTTTACGACAGGCCCCACTACACCTTC. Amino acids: CASSFYDRPHYTF.

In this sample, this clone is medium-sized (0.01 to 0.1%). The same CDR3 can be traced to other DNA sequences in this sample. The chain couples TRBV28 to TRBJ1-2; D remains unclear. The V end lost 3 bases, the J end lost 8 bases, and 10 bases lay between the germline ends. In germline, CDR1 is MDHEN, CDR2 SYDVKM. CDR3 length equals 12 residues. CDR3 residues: CASSFGVDGYTF. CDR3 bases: TGTGCCAGCAGTTTTGGGGTTGACGGCTACACCTTC.

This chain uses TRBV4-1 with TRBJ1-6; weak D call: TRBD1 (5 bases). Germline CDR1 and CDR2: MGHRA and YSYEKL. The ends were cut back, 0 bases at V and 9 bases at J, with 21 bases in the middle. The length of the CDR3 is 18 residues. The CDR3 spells CASSQEVGPSGRGSPLHF. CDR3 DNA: TGCGCCAGCAGCCAAGAAGTGGGGCCCTCAGGGAGGGGTTCACCCCTCCACTTT.

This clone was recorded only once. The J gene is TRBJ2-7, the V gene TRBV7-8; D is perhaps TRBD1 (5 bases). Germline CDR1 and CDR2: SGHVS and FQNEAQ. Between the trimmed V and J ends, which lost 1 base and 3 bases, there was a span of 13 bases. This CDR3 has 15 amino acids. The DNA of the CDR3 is TGTGCCAGCAGCTTAGGATCTGCAGGGAACTACGAGCAGTACTTC. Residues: CASSLGSAGNYEQYF.

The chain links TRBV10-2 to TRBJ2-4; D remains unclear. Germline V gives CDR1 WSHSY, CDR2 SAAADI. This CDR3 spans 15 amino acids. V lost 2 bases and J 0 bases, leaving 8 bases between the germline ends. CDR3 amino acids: CASSEEHLAKNIQYF. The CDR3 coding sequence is TGCGCCAGCAGTGAGGAGCACTTAGCCAAAAACATTCAGTACTTC.

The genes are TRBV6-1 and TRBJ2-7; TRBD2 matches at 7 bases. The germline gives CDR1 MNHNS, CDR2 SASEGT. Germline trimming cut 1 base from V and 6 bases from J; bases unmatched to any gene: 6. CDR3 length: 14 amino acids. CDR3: CASSEGGGRGEQYF. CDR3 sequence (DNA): TGTGCCAGCAGTGAAGGGGGGGGACGGGGCGAGCAGTACTTC.

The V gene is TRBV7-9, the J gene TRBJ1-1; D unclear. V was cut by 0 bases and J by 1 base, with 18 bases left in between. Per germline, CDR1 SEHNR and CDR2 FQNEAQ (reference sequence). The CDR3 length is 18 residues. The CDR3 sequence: CASSLAQGLQLANTEAFF. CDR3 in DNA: TGTGCCAGCAGCTTAGCCCAAGGTCTACAGCTCGCGAACACTGAAGCTTTCTTT.

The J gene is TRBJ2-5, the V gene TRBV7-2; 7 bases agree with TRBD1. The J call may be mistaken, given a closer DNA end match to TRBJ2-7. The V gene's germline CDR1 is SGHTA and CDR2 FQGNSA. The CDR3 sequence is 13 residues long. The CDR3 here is CASSSQGVTEQYF. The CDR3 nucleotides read TGTGCCAGCAGCTCCCAGGGGGTAACCGAGCAGTACTTC.

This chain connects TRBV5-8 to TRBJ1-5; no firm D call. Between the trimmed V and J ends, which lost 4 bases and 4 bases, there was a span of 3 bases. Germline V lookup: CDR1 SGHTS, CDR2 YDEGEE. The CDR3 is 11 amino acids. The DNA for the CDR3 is TGTGCCAGCAGCGGAAATCAGCCCCAGCATTTT. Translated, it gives CASSGNQPQHF.

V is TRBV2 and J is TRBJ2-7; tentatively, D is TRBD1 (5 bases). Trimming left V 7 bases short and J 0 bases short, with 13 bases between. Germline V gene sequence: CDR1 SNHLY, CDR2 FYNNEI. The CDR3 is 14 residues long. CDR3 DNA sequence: TGTGCCAGCACCCAGGGCATGGTCTCCTACGAGCAGTACTTC. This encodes CASTQGMVSYEQYF.

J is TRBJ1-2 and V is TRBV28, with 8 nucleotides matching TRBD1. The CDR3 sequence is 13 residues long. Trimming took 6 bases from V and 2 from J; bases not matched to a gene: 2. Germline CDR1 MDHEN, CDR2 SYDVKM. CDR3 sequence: CASRRDRNYGYTF. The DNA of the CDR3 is TGTGCCAGCAGAAGGGACAGGAACTATGGCTACACCTTC.

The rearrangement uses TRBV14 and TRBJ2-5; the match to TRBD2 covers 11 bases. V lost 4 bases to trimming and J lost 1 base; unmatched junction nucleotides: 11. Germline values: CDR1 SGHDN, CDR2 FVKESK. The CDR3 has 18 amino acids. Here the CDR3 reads CASSPSRTSGGFQETQYF. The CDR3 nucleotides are TGTGCCAGCAGCCCGAGTCGTACTAGCGGGGGTTTCCAAGAGACCCAGTACTTC.